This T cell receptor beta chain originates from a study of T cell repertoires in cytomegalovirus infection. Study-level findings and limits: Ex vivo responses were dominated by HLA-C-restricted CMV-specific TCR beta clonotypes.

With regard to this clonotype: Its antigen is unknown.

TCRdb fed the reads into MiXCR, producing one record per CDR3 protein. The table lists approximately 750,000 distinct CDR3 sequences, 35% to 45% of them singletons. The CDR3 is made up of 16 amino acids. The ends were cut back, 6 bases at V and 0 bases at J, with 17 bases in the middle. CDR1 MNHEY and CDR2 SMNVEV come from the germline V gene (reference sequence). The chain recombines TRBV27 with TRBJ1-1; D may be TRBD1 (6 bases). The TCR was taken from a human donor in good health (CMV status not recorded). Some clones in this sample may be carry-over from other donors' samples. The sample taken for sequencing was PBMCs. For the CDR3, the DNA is TGTGCCAGCAGACCCAAGACAGGTGGCTTGAACACTGAAGCTTTCTTT. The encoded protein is CASRPKTGGLNTEAFF.